The 23 T cell receptor beta chains below were found in one sample sequenced in a study of cytomegalovirus exposure and HLA in healthy donors. The PCR had 60 Vbeta and 13 Jbeta primers. Using immunoSEQ multiplex PCR, the repertoire was profiled, and TCRdb retains in-frame clones only, with some absent. The sample records around 130,000 clones, 80% to 90% being singletons. The sample taken for sequencing was PBMCs. The receptors were sampled from a woman between 18 and 29 years old in good health and CMV-seropositive.

The table lists this clone with a few counts. The chain is built from TRBV11-3 and TRBJ1-1; no reliable D call. The CDR3 is made up of 12 amino acids. In germline, CDR1 is SGHNT, CDR2 YENEEA. Trimming removed 0 bases at V and 5 bases at J, with 4 bases between. CDR3 residues: CASSLDGTEAFF. CDR3 sequence (DNA): TGTGCCAGCAGCTTAGACGGTACTGAAGCTTTCTTT.

The chain is built from TRBV9 and TRBJ2-4; possible D gene TRBD2, 5 bases. With 1 base removed from V and 3 bases from J, the gap between germline ends came to 11 bases. The CDR3 contains 15 residues. CDR1 is SGDLS, CDR2 YYNGEE, per germline. The CDR3 DNA reads as TGTGCCAGCAGCGTATCGTCCGGGGTCAAAAACATTCAGTACTTC. Translation: CASSVSSGVKNIQYF.

CDR3 in amino acids: CSAHSGNTIYF. In nucleotides, the CDR3 is TGCAGCGCACACTCTGGAAACACCATATATTTT. The chain is built from TRBV29-1 and TRBJ1-3; no reliable D call. Germline loops: CDR1 SQVTM, CDR2 ANQGSEA. Trimming left V 7 bases short and J 0 bases short, with 4 bases between. The CDR3 sequence is 11 residues long.

The CDR3 loop reads CASSQGTGGSPLHF. As DNA, the CDR3 is TGTGCCAGCAGCCAAGGGACAGGGGGTTCACCCCTCCACTTT. This sequence joins TRBV7-3 and TRBJ1-6; 11 nucleotides match TRBD1. Germline-derived CDR1 and CDR2 are SGHTA and FQGTGA. The CDR3 loop spans 14 amino acids. Trimming cost V 5 bases and J 9 bases; bases outside gene matches: 3.

The CDR3 is CASSTTGEGGYTF. DNA of the CDR3: TGTGCCAGCAGCACGACTGGGGAGGGGGGCTACACCTTC. V usage is TRBV7-9 and J usage is TRBJ1-2, with D maybe TRBD1 (5 bases). This CDR3 is 13 amino acids long. CDR1 and CDR2 from the germline V gene are SEHNR and FQNEAQ (reference sequence). Trimming cost V 5 bases and J 8 bases, with 15 bases left between them.

This chain uses TRBV18 with TRBJ1-3, with D tentatively TRBD1 (5 bases). V lost 0 bases to trimming and J lost 4 bases, with 25 bases between them. The germline V gene has CDR1 KGHSH and CDR2 LQKENI. The length of the CDR3 is 20 residues. CDR3 nucleotides: TGTGCCAGCTCACCACCGAGGAAGGGACTTATAGCCCTAGAGGGAAACACCATATATTTT. This encodes CASSPPRKGLIALEGNTIYF.

This chain uses TRBV7-2 with TRBJ2-2, with D maybe TRBD2 (7 bases). Germline CDR1 reads SGHTA; CDR2 reads FQGNSA. V was clipped by 0 bases and J by 4 bases, with 15 bases between them. The CDR3 has 17 amino acids. CDR3: CASSLAGGGPSTGELFF. The CDR3 bases are TGTGCCAGCAGCTTAGCAGGGGGGGGCCCTAGCACCGGGGAGCTGTTTTTT.

This clone was observed once. The chain employs TRBV30 and TRBJ2-3, with 8 positions matching TRBD2. The CDR3 consists of 13 residues. In germline, CDR1 is GTSNPN, CDR2 SVGIG (reference sequence). Trimming at V came to 4 bases and at J to 1 base, leaving 1 base not matched to a gene. The CDR3 loop reads CAWKAGGTDTQYF. In nucleotides, the CDR3 is TGTGCCTGGAAAGCGGGGGGCACAGATACGCAGTATTTT.

This clone was seen only a few times. The rearrangement uses TRBV10-2 and TRBJ2-7, with D unclear. The germline V gene encodes CDR1 WSHSY and CDR2 SAAADI. CDR3 length: 12 residues. The ends were cut back, 6 bases at V and 2 bases at J, with 8 bases in the middle. CDR3 region: CASSSTPYEQYF. The CDR3 DNA sequence: TGCGCCAGCAGCTCTACTCCCTACGAGCAGTACTTC.

V usage is TRBV27 and J usage is TRBJ2-1; TRBD2 is a possible D gene (5 bases). Trimming stripped 10 bases from V and 1 base from J, with 17 bases between. Germline V gene sequence: CDR1 MNHEY, CDR2 SMNVEV (reference sequence). The CDR3 is 15 amino acids. The CDR3 region is CATRKWGESYNEQFF. In nucleotides, the CDR3 is TGTGCCACCAGGAAATGGGGAGAGTCCTACAATGAGCAGTTCTTC.

This clone has only a few counts. The chain links TRBV21-1 to TRBJ2-7; TRBD1 was called by the table and not checked on the DNA. TRBV21-1 is annotated as a pseudogene. This CDR3 is built from 15 residues. CDR3 DNA: TGTGCCAGCAGCAAAATAACAGGGGGCCTATACGAGCAGTACTTC. Its protein is CASSKITGGLYEQYF.

This CDR3 is CASSEELGYTF. CDR3 coding DNA: TGTGCCAGCAGTGAAGAGCTTGGCTACACCTTC. The chain joins TRBV6-1 to TRBJ1-2; D gene ambiguous. The length of the CDR3 is 11 residues. The ends were cut back, 1 base at V and 7 bases at J, with 4 bases in the middle. Germline-derived CDR1 and CDR2 are MNHNS and SASEGT.

The chain carries TRBV6-1 and TRBJ2-7; a weak D match, TRBD2 (6 bases). The CDR3 has 14 amino acids. In germline, CDR1 is MNHNS, CDR2 SASEGT. The V and J ends lost 3 bases and 2 bases respectively, with 11 bases between them. CDR3 DNA sequence: TGTGCCAGCAGTGAGGACTACCGACCCTACGAGCAGTACTTC. Translated: CASSEDYRPYEQYF.

DNA of the CDR3: TGCGCCAGCAGCCAAGGAGGATCTGGGGAGGAGACCCAGTACTTC. Protein sequence: CASSQGGSGEETQYF. The genes are TRBV4-1 and TRBJ2-5; D may be TRBD2 (5 bases). The germline V and J ends were trimmed by 1 base and 5 bases, with 14 bases remaining between them. This CDR3 has 15 amino acids. Germline V gene sequence: CDR1 MGHRA, CDR2 YSYEKL.

This rearrangement joins TRBV2 to TRBJ2-3; D unclear. The V end lost 6 bases, the J end lost 3 bases, and 7 bases lay between the germline ends. The V gene's germline CDR1 is SNHLY and CDR2 FYNNEI. This CDR3 is built from 12 residues. The CDR3 region is CASRTTTDTQYF. The CDR3 DNA sequence: TGTGCCAGCAGGACAACGACAGATACGCAGTATTTT.

The rearrangement uses TRBV5-1 and TRBJ1-3, with D possibly TRBD1 on 6 matching bases. With 0 bases removed from V and 4 bases from J, the gap between germline ends came to 8 bases. The V gene's germline CDR1 is SGHRS and CDR2 YFSETQ. There are 14 residues in the CDR3. The CDR3 region is CASSLEGQGNTIYF. CDR3 DNA sequence: TGCGCCAGCAGCTTGGAAGGACAGGGAAACACCATATATTTT.

The rearrangement joins TRBV4-1 to TRBJ1-5; D gene ambiguous. CDR1 and CDR2 from the germline V gene are MGHRA and YSYEKL. V lost 0 bases, J lost 7 bases, and 10 bases lay in between. The CDR3 loop spans 14 amino acids. CDR3 in amino acids: CASSQEVEEQPQHF. The CDR3 DNA reads TGCGCCAGCAGCCAAGAAGTCGAGGAACAGCCCCAGCATTTT.

V and J are TRBV5-4 and TRBJ1-1; D ambiguous. This CDR3 is 13 amino acids long. Germline V gene data show CDR1 as SGHNT and CDR2 as YYREEE (reference sequence). V dropped 2 bases and J dropped 1 base, with 6 bases sitting between them. CDR3 DNA sequence: TGTGCCAGCAGCTTCGGGGAGAACACTGAAGCTTTCTTT. It translates to CASSFGENTEAFF. Together with reference TRBV5-4 and TRBJ1-1, the CDR3 gives the full variable domain: ETGVTQSPTHLIKTRGQQVTLRCSSQSGHNTVSWYQQALGQGPQFIFQYYREEENGRGNFPPRFSGLQFPNYSSELNVNALELDDSALYLCASSFGENTEAFFGQGTRLTVV.

This clone showed up just a few times. The chain uses TRBV25-1 and TRBJ2-7; TRBD1 might be the D (6 bases). V lost 5 bases, J lost 3 bases, and 17 bases lay in between. The germline CDR1 and CDR2 sequences are MGHDK and SYGVNS. The CDR3 is made up of 15 amino acids. CDR3 nucleotide sequence: TGTGCCAGCAGTCCTCCCTCGACAGGAGTCTACGAGCAGTACTTC. It codes for CASSPPSTGVYEQYF.

The chain carries TRBV4-1 and TRBJ2-7; no definite D call. The CDR3 sequence is 15 residues long. V was shortened by 0 bases and J by 2 bases, with 11 bases between the two germline ends. Germline CDR1 MGHRA, CDR2 YSYEKL. The DNA for the CDR3 is TGCGCCAGCAGCCAAGATAACGACATTGCCTACGAGCAGTACTTC. This codes for CASSQDNDIAYEQYF.

This chain links TRBV7-9 with TRBJ2-7; TRBD2 might be the D (5 bases). The CDR3 is 12 amino acids. The V gene's germline CDR1 is SEHNR and CDR2 FQNEAQ (reference sequence). V was shortened by 3 bases and J by 2 bases, with 5 bases between the two germline ends. The CDR3 sequence: CASSFGTYEQYF. The DNA for the CDR3 is TGTGCCAGCAGCTTCGGGACCTACGAGCAGTACTTC.

This chain uses TRBV7-8 with TRBJ2-7; 10 nucleotides match TRBD2. V was clipped by 3 bases and J by 6 bases; unmatched bases: 5. Germline V gives CDR1 SGHVS, CDR2 FQNEAQ. This CDR3 comprises 14 residues. CDR3 amino acids: CASSFTSGAGEQYF. The CDR3 coding sequence is TGTGCCAGCAGCTTCACTAGCGGGGCGGGCGAGCAGTACTTC. Based on the CDR3 plus reference TRBV7-8 and TRBJ2-7, the full variable domain is GAGVSQSPRYKVAKRGQDVALRCDPISGHVSLFWYQQALGQGPEFLTYFQNEAQLDKSGLPSDRFFAERPEGSVSTLKIQRTQQEDSAVYLCASSFTSGAGEQYFGPGTRLTVT.

This clone was picked up one time. The gene calls are TRBV5-1 and TRBJ1-3; 10 nucleotides line up with TRBD1. The CDR3 is 17 amino acids. Germline-derived CDR1 and CDR2 are SGHRS and YFSETQ. Trimming cost V 7 bases and J 0 bases; bases outside gene matches: 10. The CDR3 reads CASATGTGALSGNTIYF. The DNA for the CDR3 is TGCGCCAGCGCCACCGGGACAGGGGCACTCTCTGGAAACACCATATATTTT.